This T cell receptor beta chain was found in a study of T cell clones after liver transplantation. Trimming cost V 0 bases and J 6 bases, with 9 bases left between them. Germline-derived CDR1 and CDR2 are SGHRS and YFSETQ. The length of the CDR3 is 14 residues. Clones were sequenced by immunoSEQ multiplex PCR, and TCRdb holds only the in-frame ones, with some missing. The sample contains some 120,000 clones, roughly nine tenths of which appear only once. The material was CD4+ T cells from blood, obtained 12 months after liver transplant. The clonotype comes from a human patient who received a liver transplant. Some T cells here may be from the graft donor. V and J are TRBV5-1 and TRBJ1-4; D is unresolved. The CDR3 coding sequence is TGCGCCAGCAGCTTGGAAGGCTGGGATGAAAAACTGTTTTTT. The encoded protein is CASSLEGWDEKLFF.